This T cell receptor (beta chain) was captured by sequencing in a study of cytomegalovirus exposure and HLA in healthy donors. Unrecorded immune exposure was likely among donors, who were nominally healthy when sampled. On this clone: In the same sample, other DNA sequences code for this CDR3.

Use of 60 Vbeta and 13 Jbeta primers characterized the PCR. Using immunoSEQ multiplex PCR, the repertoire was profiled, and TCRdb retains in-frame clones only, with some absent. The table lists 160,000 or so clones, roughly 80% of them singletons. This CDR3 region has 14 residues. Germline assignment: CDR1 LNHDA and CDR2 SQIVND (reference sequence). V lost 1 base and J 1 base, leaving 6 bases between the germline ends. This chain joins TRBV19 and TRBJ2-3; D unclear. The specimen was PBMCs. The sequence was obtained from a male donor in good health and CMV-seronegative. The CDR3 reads CASSIATGTDTQYF. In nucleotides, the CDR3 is TGTGCCAGTAGTATAGCAACGGGCACAGATACGCAGTATTTT. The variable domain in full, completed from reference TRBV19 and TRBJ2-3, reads DGGITQSPKYLFRKEGQNVTLSCEQNLNHDAMYWYRQDPGQGLRLIYYSQIVNDFQKGDIAEGYSVSREKKESFPLTVTSAQKNPTAFYLCASSIATGTDTQYFGPGTRLTVL.